A selection of T cell receptor beta chains follows, all from one sample in a study of control samples from healthy donors and cancer patients. Sequencing used immunoSEQ multiplex PCR; TCRdb keeps in-frame clones, though not all of them. The sample contains about 160,000 clones, 96% of which appear only once. Sequenced: blood. Source of these receptors: a woman aged 25 to 39 in good health. Both conserved end residues are part of each CDR3. Fields, in order: CDR3 protein, CDR3 DNA, D gene, clone size, J gene, V gene. D genes are given only for firm matches. Expanded clones get a size class; other rows say once, few or many, or leave the size out.

CASSLFATDTQYF,TGCGCCAGCAGCTTATTCGCCACAGATACGCAGTATTTT,.,.,TRBJ2-3,TRBV5-1
CASSRLAGRETQYF,TGTGCCAGCAGTAGACTAGCGGGGCGGGAGACCCAGTACTTC,TRBD2,.,TRBJ2-5,TRBV2
CASSYRRLAGTYEQYF,TGTGCCAGCAGTTACAGGAGACTAGCGGGAACCTACGAGCAGTACTTC,TRBD2,.,TRBJ2-7,TRBV6-5
CASSSNRQGRRIAPQHF,TGTGCCAGCAGCTCGAATCGACAGGGCCGGAGGATCGCGCCCCAGCATTTT,TRBD1,.,TRBJ1-5,TRBV11-2
CASSGGLTDTQYF,TGTGCCAGCAGCGGCGGGCTCACAGATACGCAGTATTTT,.,.,TRBJ2-3,TRBV28
CASSQAPGQGAESPLHF,TGCGCCAGCAGCCAAGCCCCGGGACAGGGGGCTGAATCACCCCTCCACTTT,TRBD1,once,TRBJ1-6,TRBV5-1
CASSGTSGRQETQYF,TGTGCCAGCAGTGGGACTAGCGGGAGGCAAGAGACCCAGTACTTC,TRBD2,.,TRBJ2-5,TRBV7-9
CASRTRDIEPQHF,TGTGCCAGTAGAACAAGGGATATCGAGCCCCAGCATTTT,.,.,TRBJ1-5,TRBV19
CASSRGQGIETQYF,TGTGCCAGCAGCCGGGGACAGGGCATAGAGACCCAGTACTTC,TRBD1,.,TRBJ2-5,TRBV6-5
CASSYSSFPNYGYTF,TGTGCCAGCAGTTATTCAAGTTTCCCTAACTATGGCTACACCTTC,.,.,TRBJ1-2,TRBV6-5
CASSQGARGWQETQYF,TGTGCCAGCAGCCAAGGGGCCAGGGGTTGGCAAGAGACCCAGTACTTC,.,.,TRBJ2-5,TRBV3-1/TRBV3-2
CASSSTTNTGELFF,TGTGCCAGCAGTTCAACCACGAACACCGGGGAGCTGTTTTTT,.,.,TRBJ2-2,TRBV27
CASSSLAGNYNEQFF,TGTGCCAGCAGCTCACTAGCGGGGAACTACAATGAGCAGTTCTTC,TRBD2,once,TRBJ2-1,TRBV11-2
CAWSAGTGGSYEQYF,TGTGCCTGGAGTGCCGGGACAGGGGGATCCTACGAGCAGTACTTC,TRBD1,.,TRBJ2-7,TRBV30
CASSLSPRVGGPSGNEKLFF,TGTGCCAGCAGTTTATCCCCACGGGTTGGAGGGCCCAGCGGTAATGAAAAACTGTTTTTT,.,.,TRBJ1-4,TRBV27
CASRAWGNEQFF,TGCGCCAGCAGGGCTTGGGGAAATGAGCAGTTCTTC,.,.,TRBJ2-1,TRBV2
CASSLVGSHQPQHF,TGTGCCAGCAGCTTAGTTGGCAGCCATCAGCCCCAGCATTTT,.,.,TRBJ1-5,TRBV7-8
CASSLMGGGQPQHF,TGTGCCAGCAGCTTGATGGGGGGAGGACAGCCCCAGCATTTT,.,.,TRBJ1-5,TRBV5-4
CASSLVPASGNTIYF,TGCGCCAGCAGCTTGGTTCCAGCCTCTGGAAACACCATATATTTT,.,.,TRBJ1-3,TRBV5-1
CASSLGQASGNTIYF,TGTGCCAGCAGCTTGGGACAGGCCTCTGGAAACACCATATATTTT,.,once,TRBJ1-3,TRBV5-6
CASSRQGAVNTEAFF,TGTGCCAGCTCACGACAGGGGGCTGTGAACACTGAAGCTTTCTTT,TRBD1,.,TRBJ1-1,TRBV18
CASSEGWREQYF,TGTGCCAGCAGTGAAGGCTGGCGCGAGCAGTACTTC,.,.,TRBJ2-7,TRBV2
CASNYLSGNTIYF,TGTGCCAGCAACTATCTCTCTGGAAACACCATATATTTT,.,.,TRBJ1-3,TRBV7-9
CASSTDYEQYF,TGTGCCAGCTCAACCGACTACGAGCAGTACTTC,.,.,TRBJ2-7,TRBV18
CASSPGTGAFF,TGTGCCAGCTCACCAGGGACAGGGGCTTTCTTT,TRBD1,.,TRBJ1-1,TRBV18
CASSPIRSGQGYTEAFF,TGTGCCAGCAGCCCCATCAGATCGGGACAGGGATACACTGAAGCTTTCTTT,TRBD1,.,TRBJ1-1,TRBV7-9
CASSWVEMNTEAFF,TGTGCCAGCAGTTGGGTTGAAATGAACACTGAAGCTTTCTTT,.,.,TRBJ1-1,TRBV28
CASSFSRLETQYF,TGTGCCAGCAGCTTCTCCAGACTGGAGACCCAGTACTTC,.,.,TRBJ2-5,TRBV7-9
CASSRDRGQSGELFF,TGTGCCAGCAGCAGGGACAGGGGGCAAAGCGGGGAGCTGTTTTTT,TRBD1,.,TRBJ2-2,TRBV5-4